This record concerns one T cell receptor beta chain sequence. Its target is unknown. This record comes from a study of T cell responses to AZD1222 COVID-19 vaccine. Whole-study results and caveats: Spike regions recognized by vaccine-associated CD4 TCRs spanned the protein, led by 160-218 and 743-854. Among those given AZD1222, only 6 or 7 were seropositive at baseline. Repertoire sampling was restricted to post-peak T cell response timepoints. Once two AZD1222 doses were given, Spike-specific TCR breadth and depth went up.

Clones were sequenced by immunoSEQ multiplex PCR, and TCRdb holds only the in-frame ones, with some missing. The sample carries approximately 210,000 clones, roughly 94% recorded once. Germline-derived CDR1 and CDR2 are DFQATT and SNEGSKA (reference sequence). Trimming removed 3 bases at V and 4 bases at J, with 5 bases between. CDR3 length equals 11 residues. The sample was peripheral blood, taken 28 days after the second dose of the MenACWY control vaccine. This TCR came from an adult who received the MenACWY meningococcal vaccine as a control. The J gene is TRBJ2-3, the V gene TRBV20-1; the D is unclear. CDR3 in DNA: TGCAGTGCTAGTGCGTCAGATACGCAGTATTTT. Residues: CSASASDTQYF.